This T cell receptor beta chain came from a study of T cells in women clearing cervical HPV infection. Study summary: No precancer developed; the control's incident HPV16 infection cleared within 12 months. Case blood was drawn when the lesion was first found; control blood after infection became undetectable.

Generated by immunoSEQ multiplex PCR, the TCRdb table keeps only in-frame clones and is missing some. Recorded for this sample: 15,000 to 20,000 clones. Overall study findings and caveats: Richness differences could reflect unmeasured T-cell content per sample.

Germline loops: CDR1 SNHLY, CDR2 FYNNEI. CDR3 size: 18 residues. Each participant carried one incident cervical HPV16 infection only. As for this clone: Its antigen is not identified. The read halts 3 residues ahead of the CDR3 end, with the missing end drawn from the germline J gene.

Source material: blood buffy coat. The J gene is TRBJ2-3, the V gene TRBV2, with a possible D match to TRBD1 (6 bases). The receptor was isolated from a woman aged 18 to 75 with a cervical HPV16 infection that either progressed to CIN3+ or cleared (not recorded which). CDR3 bases read: TGTGCCAGCAGTGGACGGCAGGGGATAGGGCCGGGCAATCAGCCG. It translates to CASSGRQGIGPGNQP. The full CDR3 protein is CASSGRQGIGPGNQPQYF. Full variable domain (missing parts from reference TRBV2 and TRBJ2-3): EPEVTQTPSHQVTQMGQEVILRCVPISNHLYFYWYRQILGQKVEFLVSFYNNEISEKSEIFDDQFSVERPDGSNFTLKIRSTKLEDSAMYFCASSGRQGIGPGNQPQYFGPGTRLTVL.